A selection of T cell receptor beta chains follows, all from one sample in a study of CD8+ T cells in alopecia areata. Generated by immunoSEQ multiplex PCR, the TCRdb table keeps only in-frame clones and is missing some. The sample lists about 200,000 clones; roughly three fifths were seen once. Sample: CD8+ T cells sorted from blood. These receptors were taken from a human donor in good health. CDR3s include the opening cysteine and the closing phenylalanine or tryptophan. Fields, in order: J gene, clone size, V gene, CDR3 protein. Where a row states a size, it is once, few, many or the class of an expanded clone; other rows omit it.

TRBJ1-2 | - | TRBV29-1 | CSVPRDGGYTF
TRBJ1-1 | - | TRBV27 | CASSSQNLNTEAFF
TRBJ2-3 | few | TRBV19 | CASSSHSGDTQYF
TRBJ2-3 | - | TRBV9 | CASSPLGGGDTQYF
TRBJ1-1 | - | TRBV29-1 | CSVTLNTEAFF
TRBJ1-4 | - | TRBV29-1 | CSVELRGGNEKLFF
TRBJ2-5 | few | TRBV5-1 | CASRRARETQYF
TRBJ1-1 | once | TRBV27 | CASSEGAGLNTEAFF
TRBJ1-1 | - | TRBV11-2 | CASSEGRGTEAFF
TRBJ2-1 | few | TRBV27 | CASSLSSLNEQFF
TRBJ1-1 | - | TRBV5-1 | CASSLAPQTEAFF
TRBJ2-1 | - | TRBV5-6 | CASGRGEQFF
TRBJ1-1 | few | TRBV7-9 | CASSSPREENTEAFF
TRBJ1-1 | - | TRBV30 | CAWTRMNTEAFF
TRBJ2-7 | - | TRBV2 | CASTGRAYEQYF
TRBJ1-4 | - | TRBV29-1 | CSGKAGIYEKLFF
TRBJ1-5 | - | TRBV27 | CASSLTGYNQPQHF
TRBJ2-1 | - | TRBV5-6 | CASSLMTSGGGEQFF
TRBJ2-3 | few | TRBV5-4 | CASSLGPGRSTDTQYF
TRBJ1-1 | - | TRBV6-1 | CVVREAFF
TRBJ1-1 | - | TRBV7-9 | CASSLVVGAQNTEAFF
TRBJ2-7 | - | TRBV29-1 | CSILGVSYEQYF
TRBJ1-2 | - | TRBV29-1 | CSVDDGYGYTF
TRBJ2-7 | - | TRBV5-1 | CASSFRDGSYEQYF
TRBJ1-1 | - | TRBV4-1 | CASSQDLGRNTEAFF
TRBJ2-3 | - | TRBV19 | CASTPPGGERTDTQYF
TRBJ1-2 | - | TRBV29-1 | CSVGSNYGYTF
TRBJ1-1 | once | TRBV27 | CASSLAGYDTEAFF
TRBJ1-5 | - | TRBV27 | CASSSRGWGNQPQHF
TRBJ2-7 | few | TRBV2 | CASSSGTAKYEQYF
TRBJ1-1 | few | TRBV14 | CASSQGVLEAFF
TRBJ2-3 | - | TRBV7-9 | CASSPLGVGTDTQYF
TRBJ2-7 | - | TRBV29-1 | CSVEDPHAPTGHSYEQYF
TRBJ1-2 | - | TRBV29-1 | CSVRPTGYGYTF
TRBJ2-3 | - | TRBV13 | CASSLLAGGDTQYF
TRBJ2-5 | few | TRBV15 | CATSRDRGQETQYF
TRBJ1-1 | - | TRBV15 | CATSMNAGRAEAFF
TRBJ2-3 | - | TRBV7-9 | CASSPQGGQTRYTQYF
TRBJ1-6 | few | TRBV7-9 | CASSPETGQGISTLHF
TRBJ2-1 | - | TRBV4-1 | CASSPQGGSGGVGEQFF